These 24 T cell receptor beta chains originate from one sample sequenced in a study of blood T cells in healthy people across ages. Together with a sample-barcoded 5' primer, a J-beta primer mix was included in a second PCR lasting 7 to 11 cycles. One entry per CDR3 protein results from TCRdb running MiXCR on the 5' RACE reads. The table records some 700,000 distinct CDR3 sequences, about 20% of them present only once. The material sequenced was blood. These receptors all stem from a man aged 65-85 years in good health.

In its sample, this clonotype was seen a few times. DNA of the CDR3: TGTGCCAGCAGTCGGGGGTCATATGGCCAGTTCTTC. Translating it yields CASSRGSYGQFF. V and J are TRBV12-3 or TRBV12-4 and TRBJ2-1, with a weak D call TRBD2 (6 bases). V was clipped by 5 bases and J by 13 bases, with 15 bases between them. The CDR3 runs to 12 residues.

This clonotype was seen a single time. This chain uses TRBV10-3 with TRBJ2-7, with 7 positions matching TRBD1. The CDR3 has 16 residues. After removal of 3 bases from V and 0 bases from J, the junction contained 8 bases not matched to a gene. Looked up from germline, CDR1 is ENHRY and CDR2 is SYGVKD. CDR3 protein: CAISDRQGETSYEQYF. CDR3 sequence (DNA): TGTGCCATCAGTGACCGACAGGGAGAGACCTCCTACGAGCAGTACTTC.

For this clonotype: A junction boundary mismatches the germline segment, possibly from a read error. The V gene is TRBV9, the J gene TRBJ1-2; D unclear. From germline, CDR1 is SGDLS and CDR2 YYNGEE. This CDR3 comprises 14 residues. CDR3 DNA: TGTGCCGGCAGCGTAGGGAGAGGGAACTATGGCTACACCTTC. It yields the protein CAGSVGRGNYGYTF.

CDR3 residues: CASSEDGVSTDTQYF. Here the CDR3 DNA reads TGTGCCAGCAGTGAGGACGGGGTTAGCACAGATACGCAGTATTTT. The V gene is TRBV2, the J gene TRBJ2-3; possibly TRBD2 for D (5 bases). The CDR3 runs 15 residues. V dropped 3 bases and J dropped 0 bases, with 10 bases sitting between them. Germline V gives CDR1 SNHLY, CDR2 FYNNEI.

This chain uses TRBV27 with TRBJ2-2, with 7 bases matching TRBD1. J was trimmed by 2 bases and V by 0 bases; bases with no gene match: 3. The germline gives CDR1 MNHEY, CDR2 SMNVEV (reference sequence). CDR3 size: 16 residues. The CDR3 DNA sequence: TGTGCCAGCAGTTTATCGACAGGGATTAACACCGGGGAGCTGTTTTTT. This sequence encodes CASSLSTGINTGELFF.

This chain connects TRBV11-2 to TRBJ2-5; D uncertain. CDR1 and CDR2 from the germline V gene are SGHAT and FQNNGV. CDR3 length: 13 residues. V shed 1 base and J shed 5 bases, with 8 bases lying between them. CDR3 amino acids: CASSLALHETQYF. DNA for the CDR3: TGTGCCAGCAGCTTAGCTTTACATGAGACCCAGTACTTC.

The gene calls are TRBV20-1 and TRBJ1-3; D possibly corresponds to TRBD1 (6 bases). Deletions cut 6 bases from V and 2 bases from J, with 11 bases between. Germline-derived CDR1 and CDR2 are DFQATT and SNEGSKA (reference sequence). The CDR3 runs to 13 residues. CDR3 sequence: CSASDRAGNTIYF. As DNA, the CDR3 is TGCAGTGCCTCGGACAGAGCTGGAAACACCATATATTTT.

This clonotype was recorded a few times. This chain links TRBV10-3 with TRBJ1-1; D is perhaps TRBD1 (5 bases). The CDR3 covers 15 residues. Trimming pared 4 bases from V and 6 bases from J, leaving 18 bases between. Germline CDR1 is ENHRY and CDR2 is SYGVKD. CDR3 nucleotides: TGTGCCATCAGTGTCACCGGGGCGCGGGGTGCTGAAGCTTTCTTT. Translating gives CAISVTGARGAEAFF.

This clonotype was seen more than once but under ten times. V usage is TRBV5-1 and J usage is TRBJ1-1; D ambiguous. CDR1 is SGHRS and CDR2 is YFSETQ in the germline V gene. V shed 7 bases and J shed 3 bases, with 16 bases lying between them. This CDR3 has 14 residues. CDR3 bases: TGCGCCAGCTCGTTGTCGAGCAGTTACACTGAAGCTTTCTTT. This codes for CASSLSSSYTEAFF.

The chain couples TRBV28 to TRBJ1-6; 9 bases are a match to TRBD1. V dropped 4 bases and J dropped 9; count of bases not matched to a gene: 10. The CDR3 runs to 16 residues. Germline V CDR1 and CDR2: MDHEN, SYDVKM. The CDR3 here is CASSSGDRALVSPLHF. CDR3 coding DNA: TGTGCCAGCAGTTCGGGGGACAGGGCGTTGGTTTCACCCCTCCACTTT.

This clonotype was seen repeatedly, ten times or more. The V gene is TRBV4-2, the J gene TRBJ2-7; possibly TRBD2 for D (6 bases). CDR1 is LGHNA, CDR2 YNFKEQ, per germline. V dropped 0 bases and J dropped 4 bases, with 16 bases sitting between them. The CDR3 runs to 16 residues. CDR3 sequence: CASSQEGTSRWYEQYF. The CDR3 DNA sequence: TGTGCCAGCAGCCAAGAGGGGACTTCAAGGTGGTACGAGCAGTACTTC.

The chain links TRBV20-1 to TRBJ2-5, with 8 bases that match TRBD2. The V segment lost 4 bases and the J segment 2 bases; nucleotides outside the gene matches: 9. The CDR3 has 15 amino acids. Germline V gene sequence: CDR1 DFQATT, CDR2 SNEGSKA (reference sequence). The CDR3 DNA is TGCAGTGCTAAATTGCAGCGGGGGTGGCAAGAGACCCAGTACTTC. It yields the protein CSAKLQRGWQETQYF.

The CDR3 sequence is CASSPAAIDTGELFF. Written as DNA, the CDR3 is TGTGCCAGCAGCCCGGCGGCGATTGACACCGGGGAGCTGTTTTTT. The chain recombines TRBV7-6 with TRBJ2-2; D unclear. Germline V gene sequence: CDR1 SGHVS, CDR2 FNYEAQ. This CDR3 has 15 amino acids. V lost 5 bases and J 3 bases, leaving 13 bases between the germline ends.

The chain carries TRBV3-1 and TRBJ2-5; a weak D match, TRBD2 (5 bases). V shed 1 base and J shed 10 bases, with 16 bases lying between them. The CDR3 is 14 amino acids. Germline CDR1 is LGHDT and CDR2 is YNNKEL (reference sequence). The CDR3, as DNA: TGTGCCAGCAGCCAAGTTCCCGAGCAGGAGGTCCAGTACTTC. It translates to CASSQVPEQEVQYF.

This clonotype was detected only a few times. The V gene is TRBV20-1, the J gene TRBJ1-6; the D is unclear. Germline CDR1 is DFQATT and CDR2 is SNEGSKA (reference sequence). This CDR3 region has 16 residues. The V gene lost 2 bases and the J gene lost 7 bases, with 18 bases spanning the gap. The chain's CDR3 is CSARPTTRGLNSPLHF. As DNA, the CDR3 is TGCAGTGCTAGACCCACCACCCGGGGATTGAATTCACCCCTCCACTTT.

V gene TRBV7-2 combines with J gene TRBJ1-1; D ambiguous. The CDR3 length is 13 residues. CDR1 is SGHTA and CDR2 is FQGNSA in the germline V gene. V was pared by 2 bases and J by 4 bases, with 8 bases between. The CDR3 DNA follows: TGTGCCAGCAGCTTATCGTTCAGCACTGAAGCTTTCTTT. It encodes CASSLSFSTEAFF.

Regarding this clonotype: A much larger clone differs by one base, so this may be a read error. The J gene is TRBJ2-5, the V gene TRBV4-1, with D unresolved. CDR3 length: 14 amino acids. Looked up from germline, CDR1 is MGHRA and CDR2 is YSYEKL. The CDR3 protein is CASRQEGQQETQYF. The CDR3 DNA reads TGCGCCAGCAGGCAAGAAGGGCAGCAAGAGACCCAGTACTTC.

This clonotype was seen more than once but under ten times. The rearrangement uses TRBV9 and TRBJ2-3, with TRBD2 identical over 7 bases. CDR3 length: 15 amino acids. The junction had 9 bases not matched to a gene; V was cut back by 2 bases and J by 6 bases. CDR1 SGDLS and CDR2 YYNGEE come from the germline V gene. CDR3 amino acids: CASSVQAGRGDTQYF. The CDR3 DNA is TGTGCCAGCAGCGTGCAAGCGGGACGGGGGGATACGCAGTATTTT.

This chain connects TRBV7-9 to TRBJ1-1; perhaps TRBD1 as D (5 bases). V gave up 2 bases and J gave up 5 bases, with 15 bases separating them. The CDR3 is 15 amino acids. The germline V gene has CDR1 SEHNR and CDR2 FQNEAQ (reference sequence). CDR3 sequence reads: CASSLFSGDGTEAFF. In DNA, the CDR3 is TGTGCCAGCAGCTTATTCTCGGGGGACGGGACTGAAGCTTTCTTT.

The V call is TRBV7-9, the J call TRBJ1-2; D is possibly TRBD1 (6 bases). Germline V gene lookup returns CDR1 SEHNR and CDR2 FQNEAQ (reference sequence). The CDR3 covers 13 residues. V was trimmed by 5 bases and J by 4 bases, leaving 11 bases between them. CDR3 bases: TGTGCCAGCAGCGCCAGGGGAAGCTATGGCTACACCTTC. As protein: CASSARGSYGYTF.

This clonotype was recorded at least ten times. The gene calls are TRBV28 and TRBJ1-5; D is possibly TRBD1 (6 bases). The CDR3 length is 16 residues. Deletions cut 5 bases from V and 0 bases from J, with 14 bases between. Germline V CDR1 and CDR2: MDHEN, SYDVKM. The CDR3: CASSPNTGISNQPQHF. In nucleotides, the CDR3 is TGTGCCAGCAGTCCTAACACAGGGATTAGCAATCAGCCCCAGCATTTT. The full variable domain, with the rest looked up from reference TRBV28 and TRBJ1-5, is DVKVTQSSRYLVKRTGEKVFLECVQDMDHENMFWYRQDPGLGLRLIYFSYDVKMKEKGDIPEGYSVSREKKERFSLILESASTNQTSMYLCASSPNTGISNQPQHFGDGTRLSIL.

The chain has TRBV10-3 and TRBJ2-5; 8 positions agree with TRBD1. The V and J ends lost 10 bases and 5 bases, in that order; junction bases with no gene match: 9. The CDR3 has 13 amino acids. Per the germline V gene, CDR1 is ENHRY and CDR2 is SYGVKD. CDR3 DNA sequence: TGTGCCACCCATCCCAGACAGGGGGAGACCCAGTACTTC. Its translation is CATHPRQGETQYF.

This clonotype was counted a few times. The DNA for the CDR3 is TGCGCGAGTGGGAGTTCTGGGGCCAACGTCCTGACTTTC. Its protein is CASGSSGANVLTF. This chain joins TRBV20-1 and TRBJ2-6, with D possibly matching TRBD2 (5 bases). The CDR3 length is 13 residues. Per the germline V gene, CDR1 is DFQATT and CDR2 is SNEGSKA (reference sequence).

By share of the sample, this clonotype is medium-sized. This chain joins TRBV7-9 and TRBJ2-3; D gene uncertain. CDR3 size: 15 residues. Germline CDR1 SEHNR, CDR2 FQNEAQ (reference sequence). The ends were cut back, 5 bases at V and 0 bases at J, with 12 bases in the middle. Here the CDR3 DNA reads TGTGCCAGCAGCCGACGGAGTACTAGCACAGATACGCAGTATTTT. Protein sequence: CASSRRSTSTDTQYF. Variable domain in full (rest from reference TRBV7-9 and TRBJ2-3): DTGVSQNPRHKITKRGQNVTFRCDPISEHNRLYWYRQTLGQGPEFLTYFQNEAQLEKSRLLSDRFSAERPKGSFSTLEIQRTEQGDSAMYLCASSRRSTSTDTQYFGPGTRLTVL.